The 32 T cell receptor beta chains given below trace back to one sample, sequenced in a study of blood T cell repertoires in COVID-19. TCRdb keeps only in-frame clones here, not all; method: immunoSEQ multiplex PCR. Here the sample spans roughly 200,000 clones, more than 70% being singletons. Sequenced material: peripheral blood. The receptors come from a man between 40 and 49 years old with active or convalescent COVID-19.

This chain uses TRBV5-1 with TRBJ1-1, with 10 positions matching TRBD1. Germline values: CDR1 SGHRS, CDR2 YFSETQ. There are 14 residues in the CDR3. The J segment lost 5 bases and the V segment lost 2 bases, leaving 3 bases of the junction unmatched. The chain's CDR3 is CASSFGDRGTEAFF. As DNA, the CDR3 is TGCGCCAGCAGCTTCGGGGACAGGGGAACTGAAGCTTTCTTT.

This clone was detected once. The chain links TRBV5-1 to TRBJ1-2; TRBD1 aligns across 10 bases. J was trimmed by 7 bases and V by 4 bases; bases with no gene match: 7. The CDR3 runs to 14 residues. Germline CDR1 reads SGHRS; CDR2 reads YFSETQ. The CDR3 here is CASSPGTGDSGYTF. The CDR3, as DNA: TGCGCCAGCAGCCCCGGGACAGGGGATAGTGGCTACACCTTC. Based on the CDR3 plus reference TRBV5-1 and TRBJ1-2, the full variable domain is KAGVTQTPRYLIKTRGQQVTLSCSPISGHRSVSWYQQTPGQGLQFLFEYFSETQRNKGNFPGRFSGRQFSNSRSEMNVSTLELGDSALYLCASSPGTGDSGYTFGSGTRLTVV.

CDR3 residues: CAIIHYEQYF. CDR3 nucleotides: TGTGCCATCATACACTACGAGCAGTACTTC. The V gene is TRBV10-3, the J gene TRBJ2-7; D is uncertain. V was clipped by 7 bases and J by 3 bases, with 4 bases between them. CDR3 size: 10 residues. Germline V lookup: CDR1 ENHRY, CDR2 SYGVKD.

The V call is TRBV5-6, the J call TRBJ1-2; 10 bases are a match to TRBD1. J was trimmed by 3 bases and V by 4 bases; bases with no gene match: 6. The CDR3 sequence is 15 residues long. CDR1 is SGHDT, CDR2 YYEEEE, per germline. CDR3 DNA sequence: TGTGCCAGCAGCGCAGAGGGACAGGGGTACTATGGCTACACCTTC. This sequence encodes CASSAEGQGYYGYTF.

The chain has TRBV29-1 and TRBJ2-7; D perhaps matches TRBD1 (6 bases). V was cut by 6 bases and J by 1 base, with 13 bases left in between. CDR3 length: 13 residues. Germline CDR1 SQVTM, CDR2 ANQGSEA. The CDR3 here is CSVEAGDSYEQYF. Here the CDR3 DNA reads TGCAGCGTGGAGGCAGGGGATTCCTACGAGCAGTACTTC.

The chain carries TRBV21-1 and TRBJ2-7; the table's D call, TRBD1, was not checked against the DNA. TRBV21-1 has pseudogene status. The CDR3 covers 15 residues. This CDR3 is CASSKASRGAYEQYF. The CDR3 bases are TGTGCCAGCAGCAAAGCCAGCAGGGGTGCCTACGAGCAGTACTTC.

This chain connects TRBV12-3 or TRBV12-4 to TRBJ2-2; the D is unclear. Trimming pared 6 bases from V and 4 bases from J, leaving 9 bases between. The CDR3 has 13 residues. The CDR3 region has the DNA TGTGCCAGCAGCCTAACAGCCACCGGGGAGCTGTTTTTT. Protein sequence: CASSLTATGELFF.

This chain uses TRBV6-2 or TRBV6-3 with TRBJ1-1, with TRBD1 identical over 9 bases. Trimming took 2 bases from V and 6 from J; bases not matched to a gene: 4. CDR3 length: 14 residues. Germline V gives CDR1 MNHEY, CDR2 SVGEGT. The CDR3 nucleotides are TGTGCCAGCAGTTACCTCAACAGGGGGCCTGAAGCTTTCTTT. This codes for CASSYLNRGPEAFF.

The chain recombines TRBV19 with TRBJ1-5; D not certain. This CDR3 comprises 15 residues. From germline, CDR1 is LNHDA and CDR2 SQIVND (reference sequence). The V gene lost 7 bases and the J gene lost 6 bases, with 19 bases spanning the gap. The CDR3, as DNA: TGTGCCAGTAAATGGACCGAGCGTCGGGGTCAGCCCCAGCATTTT. It translates to CASKWTERRGQPQHF.

This clone has only a few counts. This chain links TRBV2 with TRBJ2-1, with 14 bases identical to TRBD2. Per germline, CDR1 SNHLY and CDR2 FYNNEI. The CDR3 length is 19 residues. V trimming: 6 bases; J trimming: 7 bases; junction bases outside the gene matches: 17. The CDR3 protein is CASRELGTSGSFGGNEQFF. The DNA for the CDR3 is TGTGCCAGCAGGGAACTCGGGACTAGCGGGAGTTTCGGGGGTAATGAGCAGTTCTTC.

V is TRBV11-3 and J is TRBJ2-5; 7 positions match TRBD2. The trim removed 5 bases at V and 5 bases at J, leaving 14 bases unmatched. The CDR3 is 16 residues long. From germline, CDR1 is SGHNT and CDR2 YENEEA. Here the CDR3 reads CASSTTRTRRVETQYF. CDR3 DNA sequence: TGTGCCAGCAGCACCACCCGGACTAGGCGGGTGGAGACCCAGTACTTC.

The gene calls are TRBV3-1 (or the pseudogene TRBV3-2) and TRBJ2-2; D may be TRBD1 (7 bases). V was trimmed by 2 bases and J by 7 bases, leaving 20 bases between them. The CDR3 has 17 amino acids. The germline CDR1 and CDR2 sequences are LGHDT and YNNKEL (reference sequence). The CDR3 coding sequence is TGTGCCAGCAGCCAATCCCAGAGACGGCGGGACAGCGGGGAGCTGTTTTTT. It codes for CASSQSQRRRDSGELFF.

V gene TRBV7-9 combines with J gene TRBJ2-1; 9 positions match TRBD1. The CDR3 is 15 amino acids. Germline V gene sequence: CDR1 SEHNR, CDR2 FQNEAQ (reference sequence). With 4 bases clipped from V and 2 bases from J, the junction kept 3 bases outside the gene matches. The DNA for the CDR3 is TGTGCCAGCAGCTCCCGGGACAGGGCCTACAATGAGCAGTTCTTC. Protein product: CASSSRDRAYNEQFF. Combining the CDR3 with reference TRBV7-9 and TRBJ2-1 gives the whole variable domain DTGVSQNPRHKITKRGQNVTFRCDPISEHNRLYWYRQTLGQGPEFLTYFQNEAQLEKSRLLSDRFSAERPKGSFSTLEIQRTEQGDSAMYLCASSSRDRAYNEQFFGPGTRLTVL.

The chain combines TRBV4-2 with TRBJ1-3, with no clear D. The CDR3 extends over 15 amino acids. The V and J ends lost 2 bases and 0 bases respectively, with 8 bases between them. Germline CDR1 reads LGHNA; CDR2 reads YNFKEQ. The CDR3 bases are TGTGCCAGCAGCCAACTCACAGCCTCTGGAAACACCATATATTTT. Amino acid sequence: CASSQLTASGNTIYF.

The rearrangement uses TRBV18 and TRBJ1-2; 9 bases map to TRBD1. Per the germline V gene, CDR1 is KGHSH and CDR2 is LQKENI. This CDR3 is built from 17 residues. V dropped 5 bases and J dropped 10; count of bases not matched to a gene: 20. The CDR3 nucleotides read TGTGCCAGCTCAGCCTCATCAGATGCAGGACAGGGGATCATCTACACCTTC. Translating gives CASSASSDAGQGIIYTF.

The CDR3 loop is CAIRPGTAFHEQYF. The CDR3 nucleotides read TGTGCCATCAGGCCTGGGACAGCTTTCCACGAGCAGTACTTC. The J gene is TRBJ2-7, the V gene TRBV10-3; the match to TRBD1 covers 7 bases. Trimming removed 6 bases from V and 5 bases from J; junction bases left unmatched: 10. This CDR3 has 14 residues. Per germline, CDR1 ENHRY and CDR2 SYGVKD.

Only one count was recorded for this clone. The CDR3: CASSILRDIDQPQHF. DNA for the CDR3: TGTGCCAGTAGTATACTTCGGGACATAGATCAGCCCCAGCATTTT. The chain has TRBV19 and TRBJ1-5, with D possibly being TRBD1 (6 bases). The germline V gene has CDR1 LNHDA and CDR2 SQIVND (reference sequence). The CDR3 spans 15 residues. V was clipped by 2 bases and J by 5 bases, with 13 bases between them.

The chain employs TRBV6-2 or TRBV6-3 and TRBJ1-1; the match to TRBD1 covers 9 bases. V lost 5 bases and J lost 1; bases outside the gene matches: 17. The germline V gene encodes CDR1 MNHEY and CDR2 SVGEGT. CDR3 length equals 19 residues. Here the CDR3 reads CASSHPYRDRVFENTEAFF. The CDR3 DNA sequence: TGTGCCAGCAGTCACCCATACCGGGACAGGGTCTTTGAGAACACTGAAGCTTTCTTT.

In DNA form, the CDR3 reads TGCGCCAGCACCATAGCGGGAGGATACACAGATACGCAGTATTTT. Residues: CASTIAGGYTDTQYF. This chain links TRBV5-1 with TRBJ2-3; 10 positions match TRBD2. With 6 bases clipped from V and 2 bases from J, the junction kept 6 bases outside the gene matches. The CDR3 contains 15 residues. Looked up from germline, CDR1 is SGHRS and CDR2 is YFSETQ.

The table lists this clone with a count of one. The chain carries TRBV6-5 and TRBJ1-6; D gene unclear. This CDR3 is 12 amino acids long. CDR1 and CDR2 (germline): MNHEY, SVGAGI. The ends were cut back, 7 bases at V and 10 bases at J, with 11 bases in the middle. For the CDR3, the DNA is TGTGCCAGCACGCCCCGCGGATCACCCCTCCACTTT. Amino acid sequence: CASTPRGSPLHF.

The rearrangement joins TRBV5-5 to TRBJ1-5, with D unclear. Between the trimmed V and J ends, which lost 0 bases and 5 bases, there was a span of 15 bases. Germline V gives CDR1 SGHKS, CDR2 YYEKEE (reference sequence). The CDR3 contains 16 residues. CDR3 nucleotides: TGTGCCAGCAGCTTGGGGAGGGAAGGGAAAGATCAGCCCCAGCATTTT. The encoded protein is CASSLGREGKDQPQHF.

The chain combines TRBV9 with TRBJ1-1; D is possibly TRBD1 (6 bases). CDR1 and CDR2 (germline): SGDLS, YYNGEE. The CDR3 extends over 14 amino acids. V was cut by 0 bases and J by 6 bases, with 12 bases left in between. The CDR3 spells CASSVESKGAEAFF. The DNA for the CDR3 is TGTGCCAGCAGCGTAGAGAGCAAGGGGGCTGAAGCTTTCTTT.

This chain joins TRBV4-2 and TRBJ2-3; 7 bases line up with TRBD1. V lost 2 bases to trimming and J lost 0 bases; unmatched junction nucleotides: 8. The germline CDR1 and CDR2 sequences are LGHNA and YNFKEQ. This CDR3 spans 17 amino acids. In nucleotides, the CDR3 is TGTGCCAGCAGCCAACCTAAGGACAGGATGAGCACAGATACGCAGTATTTT. Translation gives CASSQPKDRMSTDTQYF.

J is TRBJ2-5 and V is TRBV9; 8 bases align to TRBD1. Germline CDR1 SGDLS, CDR2 YYNGEE. V was pared by 4 bases and J by 3 bases, with 2 bases of the junction left unmatched. The CDR3 spans 13 residues. In nucleotides, the CDR3 is TGTGCCAGCAGCCCGACAGGGGAAGAGACCCAGTACTTC. As protein: CASSPTGEETQYF.

The chain couples TRBV5-1 to TRBJ1-6; D is possibly TRBD1 (5 bases). Per germline, CDR1 SGHRS and CDR2 YFSETQ. The V gene lost 0 bases and the J gene lost 7 bases, with 11 bases spanning the gap. This CDR3 has 15 amino acids. In nucleotides, the CDR3 is TGCGCCAGCAGCTTGGGCGACAGCCCGAATTCACCCCTCCACTTT. Residues: CASSLGDSPNSPLHF.

The chain joins TRBV9 to TRBJ2-3; a possible D gene is TRBD2 (7 bases). Germline V gives CDR1 SGDLS, CDR2 YYNGEE. Trimming shortened V by 4 bases and J by 0 bases, and 12 bases separated the two germline ends. This CDR3 has 15 residues. Here the CDR3 DNA reads TGTGCCAGCAGCCGGGGGGACACCAGCACAGATACGCAGTATTTT. Translating it yields CASSRGDTSTDTQYF.

The chain employs TRBV9 and TRBJ1-1; 9 bases match TRBD1. Germline trimming cut 4 bases from V and 5 bases from J; bases unmatched to any gene: 3. Germline V lookup: CDR1 SGDLS, CDR2 YYNGEE. The CDR3 spans 13 residues. CDR3 in amino acids: CASSPTGGTEAFF. Written as DNA, the CDR3 is TGTGCCAGCAGCCCGACAGGGGGAACTGAAGCTTTCTTT.

V is TRBV2 and J is TRBJ1-4; no reliable D call. CDR1 and CDR2 from the germline V gene are SNHLY and FYNNEI. The CDR3 has 14 residues. Trimming stripped 6 bases from V and 8 bases from J, with 16 bases between. The CDR3 spells CASSPGLRREKLFF. The CDR3 DNA sequence: TGTGCCAGCAGCCCCGGTCTTAGAAGAGAAAAACTGTTTTTT. Based on the CDR3 plus reference TRBV2 and TRBJ1-4, the full variable domain is EPEVTQTPSHQVTQMGQEVILRCVPISNHLYFYWYRQILGQKVEFLVSFYNNEISEKSEIFDDQFSVERPDGSNFTLKIRSTKLEDSAMYFCASSPGLRREKLFFGSGTQLSVL.

This sequence joins TRBV7-9 and TRBJ1-2; no clear D gene. Trimming left V 2 bases short and J 5 bases short, with 12 bases between. Germline values: CDR1 SEHNR, CDR2 FQNEAQ (reference sequence). The CDR3 sequence is 14 residues long. CDR3 coding DNA: TGTGCCAGCAGCTTAATCAGCGGCTTTTATGGCTACACCTTC. Translation gives CASSLISGFYGYTF.

The chain joins TRBV10-3 to TRBJ2-7, with 7 bases identical to TRBD1. This CDR3 is 15 amino acids long. The germline V gene encodes CDR1 ENHRY and CDR2 SYGVKD. V gave up 10 bases and J gave up 0 bases; unmatched junction bases: 12. CDR3 protein: CATLPDRRSSYEQYF. CDR3 DNA sequence: TGTGCCACCCTACCGGACAGGAGGAGCTCCTACGAGCAGTACTTC.

V is TRBV2 and J is TRBJ2-1; 14 bases fit TRBD2. Germline assignment: CDR1 SNHLY and CDR2 FYNNEI. The CDR3 runs 18 residues. J gave up 7 bases and V 3 bases, and 11 bases lay outside the gene matches. The CDR3 DNA reads TGTGCCAGCAGTGACGGACTAGCGGGAGGATCGGGTACGAATGAGCAGTTCTTC. It specifies CASSDGLAGGSGTNEQFF.

This clone was detected only a few times. This chain uses TRBV30 with TRBJ1-3; D unresolved. Trimming shortened V by 0 bases and J by 0 bases, and 9 bases separated the two germline ends. CDR3 length: 15 amino acids. From germline, CDR1 is GTSNPN and CDR2 SVGIG (reference sequence). The CDR3 bases are TGTGCCTGGAGTGTAACTTCGATCTCTGGAAACACCATATATTTT. Encoded protein: CAWSVTSISGNTIYF.